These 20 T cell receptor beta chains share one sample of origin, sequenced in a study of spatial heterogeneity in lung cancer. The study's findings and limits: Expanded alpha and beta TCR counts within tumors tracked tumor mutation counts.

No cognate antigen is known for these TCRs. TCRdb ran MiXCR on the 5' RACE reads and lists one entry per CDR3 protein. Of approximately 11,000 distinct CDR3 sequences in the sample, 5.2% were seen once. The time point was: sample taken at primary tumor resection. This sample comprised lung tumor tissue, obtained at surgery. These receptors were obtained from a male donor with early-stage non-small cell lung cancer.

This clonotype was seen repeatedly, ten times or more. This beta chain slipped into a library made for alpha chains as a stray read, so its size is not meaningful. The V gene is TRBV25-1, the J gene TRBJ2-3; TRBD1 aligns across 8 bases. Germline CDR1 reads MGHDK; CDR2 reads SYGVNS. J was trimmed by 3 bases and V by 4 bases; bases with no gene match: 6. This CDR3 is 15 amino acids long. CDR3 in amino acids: CASSASWTGTDTQYF. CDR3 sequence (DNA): TGTGCCAGCAGTGCATCCTGGACAGGGACAGATACGCAGTATTTT.

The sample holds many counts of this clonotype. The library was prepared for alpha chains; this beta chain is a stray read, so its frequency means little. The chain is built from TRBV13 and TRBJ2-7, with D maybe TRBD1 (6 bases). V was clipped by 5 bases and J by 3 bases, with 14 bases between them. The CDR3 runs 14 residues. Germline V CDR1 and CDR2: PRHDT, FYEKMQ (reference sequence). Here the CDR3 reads CASSRGQTNYEQYF. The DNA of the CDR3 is TGTGCCAGCAGCCGAGGACAGACCAACTACGAGCAGTACTTC.

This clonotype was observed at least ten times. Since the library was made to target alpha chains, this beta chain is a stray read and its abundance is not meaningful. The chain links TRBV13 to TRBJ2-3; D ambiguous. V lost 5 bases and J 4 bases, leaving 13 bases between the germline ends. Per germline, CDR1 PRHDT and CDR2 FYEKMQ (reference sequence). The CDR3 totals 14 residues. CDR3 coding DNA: TGTGCCAGCAGCCCCCGCCTAGGACCAGATACGCAGTATTTT. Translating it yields CASSPRLGPDTQYF.

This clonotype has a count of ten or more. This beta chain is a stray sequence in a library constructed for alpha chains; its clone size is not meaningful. The CDR3 region is CASSLAASAANTEAFF. CDR3 nucleotides: TGCGCCAGCAGCTTGGCGGCTTCTGCCGCGAACACTGAAGCTTTCTTT. The chain links TRBV5-1 to TRBJ1-1; D is ambiguous. Germline CDR1 reads SGHRS; CDR2 reads YFSETQ. The germline V and J ends were trimmed by 0 bases and 1 base, with 13 bases remaining between them. The length of the CDR3 is 16 residues.

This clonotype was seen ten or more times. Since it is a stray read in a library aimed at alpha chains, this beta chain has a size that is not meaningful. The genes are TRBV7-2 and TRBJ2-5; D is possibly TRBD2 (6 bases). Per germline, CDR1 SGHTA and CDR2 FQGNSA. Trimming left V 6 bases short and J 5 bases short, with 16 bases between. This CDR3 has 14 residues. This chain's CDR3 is CASSSRLDVETQYF. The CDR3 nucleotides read TGTGCCAGCAGTTCTAGACTAGATGTGGAGACCCAGTACTTC.

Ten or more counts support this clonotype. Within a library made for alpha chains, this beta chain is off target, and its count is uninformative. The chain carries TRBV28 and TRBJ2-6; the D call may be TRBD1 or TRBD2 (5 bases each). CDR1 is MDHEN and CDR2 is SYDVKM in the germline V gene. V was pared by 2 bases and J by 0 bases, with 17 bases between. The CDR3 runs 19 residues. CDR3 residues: CASSLEGRNALSGANVLTF. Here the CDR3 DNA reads TGTGCCAGCAGTTTAGAGGGACGGAATGCCCTCTCTGGGGCCAACGTCCTGACTTTC.

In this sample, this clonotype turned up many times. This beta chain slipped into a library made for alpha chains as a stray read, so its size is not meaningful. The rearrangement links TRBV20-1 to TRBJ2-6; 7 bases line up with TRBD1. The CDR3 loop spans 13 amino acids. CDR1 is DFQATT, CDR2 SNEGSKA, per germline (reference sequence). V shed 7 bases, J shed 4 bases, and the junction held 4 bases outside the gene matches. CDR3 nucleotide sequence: TGCAGTGTGACAGGGTACGGGGCCAACGTCCTGACTTTC. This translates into CSVTGYGANVLTF.

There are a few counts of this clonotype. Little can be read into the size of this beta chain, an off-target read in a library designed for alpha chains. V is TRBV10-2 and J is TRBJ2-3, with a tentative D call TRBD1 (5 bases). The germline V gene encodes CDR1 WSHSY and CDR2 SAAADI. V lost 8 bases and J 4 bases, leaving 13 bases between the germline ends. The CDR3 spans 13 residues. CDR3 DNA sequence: TGCGCCAGCGCGGTAGGCAGGGCAGATACGCAGTATTTT. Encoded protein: CASAVGRADTQYF.

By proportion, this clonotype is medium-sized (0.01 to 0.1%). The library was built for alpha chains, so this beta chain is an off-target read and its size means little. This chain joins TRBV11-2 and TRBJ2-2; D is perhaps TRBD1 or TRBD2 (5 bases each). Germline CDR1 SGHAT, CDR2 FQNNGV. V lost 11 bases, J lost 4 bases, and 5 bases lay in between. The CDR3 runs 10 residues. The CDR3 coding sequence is TGTGCCGGGGGCACCGGGGAGCTGTTTTTT. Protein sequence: CAGGTGELFF. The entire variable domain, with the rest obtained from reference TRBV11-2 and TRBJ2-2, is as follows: EAGVAQSPRYKIIEKRQSVAFWCNPISGHATLYWYQQILGQGPKLLIQFQNNGVVDDSQLPKDRFSAERLKGVDSTLKIQPAKLEDSAVYLCAGGTGELFFGEGSRLTVL.

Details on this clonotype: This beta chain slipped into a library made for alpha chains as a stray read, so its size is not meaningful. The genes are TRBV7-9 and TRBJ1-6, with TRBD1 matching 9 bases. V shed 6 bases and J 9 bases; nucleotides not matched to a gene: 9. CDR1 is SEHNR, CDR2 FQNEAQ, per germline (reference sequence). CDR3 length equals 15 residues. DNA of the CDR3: TGTGCCAGCAGTACCACAGGGGGCGTAAGTTCACCCCTCCACTTT. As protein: CASSTTGGVSSPLHF. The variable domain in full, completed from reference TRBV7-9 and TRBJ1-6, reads DTGVSQNPRHKITKRGQNVTFRCDPISEHNRLYWYRQTLGQGPEFLTYFQNEAQLEKSRLLSDRFSAERPKGSFSTLEIQRTEQGDSAMYLCASSTTGGVSSPLHFGNGTRLTVT.

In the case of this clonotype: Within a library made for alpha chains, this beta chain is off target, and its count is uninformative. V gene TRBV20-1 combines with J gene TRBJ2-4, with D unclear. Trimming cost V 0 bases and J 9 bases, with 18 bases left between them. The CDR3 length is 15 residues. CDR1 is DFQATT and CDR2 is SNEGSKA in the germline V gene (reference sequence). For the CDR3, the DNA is TGCAGTGCTAGAGATATTACACGACCCACAGCCATTCAGTACTTC. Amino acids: CSARDITRPTAIQYF.

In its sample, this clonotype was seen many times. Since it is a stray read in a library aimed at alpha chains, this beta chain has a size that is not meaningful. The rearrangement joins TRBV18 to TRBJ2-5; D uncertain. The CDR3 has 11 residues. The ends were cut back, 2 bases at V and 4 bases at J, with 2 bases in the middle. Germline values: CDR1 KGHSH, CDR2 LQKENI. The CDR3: CASSPGETQYF. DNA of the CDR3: TGTGCCAGCTCACCAGGAGAGACCCAGTACTTC.

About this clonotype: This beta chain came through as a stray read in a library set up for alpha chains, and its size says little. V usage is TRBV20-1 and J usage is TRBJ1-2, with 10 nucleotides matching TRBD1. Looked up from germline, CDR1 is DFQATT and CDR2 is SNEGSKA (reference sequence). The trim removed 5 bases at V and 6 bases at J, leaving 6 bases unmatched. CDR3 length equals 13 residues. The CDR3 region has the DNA TGCAGTGCTCGGACAGGGGGGGACCATGGCTACACCTTC. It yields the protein CSARTGGDHGYTF.

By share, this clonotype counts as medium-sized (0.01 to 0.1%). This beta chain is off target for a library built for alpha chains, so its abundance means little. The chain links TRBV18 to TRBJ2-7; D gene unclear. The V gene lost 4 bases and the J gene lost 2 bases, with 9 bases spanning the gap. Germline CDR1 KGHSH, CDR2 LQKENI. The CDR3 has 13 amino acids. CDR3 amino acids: CASSLSGTYEQYF. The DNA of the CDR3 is TGTGCCAGCTCACTCTCGGGTACCTACGAGCAGTACTTC.

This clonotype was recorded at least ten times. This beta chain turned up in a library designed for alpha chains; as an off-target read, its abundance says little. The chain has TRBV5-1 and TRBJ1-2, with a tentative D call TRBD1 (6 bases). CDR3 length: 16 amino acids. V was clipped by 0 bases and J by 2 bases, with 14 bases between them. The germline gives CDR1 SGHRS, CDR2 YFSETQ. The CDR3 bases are TGCGCCAGCAGCTTGGGGTCGACGGGGGCGAACTATGGCTACACCTTC. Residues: CASSLGSTGANYGYTF.

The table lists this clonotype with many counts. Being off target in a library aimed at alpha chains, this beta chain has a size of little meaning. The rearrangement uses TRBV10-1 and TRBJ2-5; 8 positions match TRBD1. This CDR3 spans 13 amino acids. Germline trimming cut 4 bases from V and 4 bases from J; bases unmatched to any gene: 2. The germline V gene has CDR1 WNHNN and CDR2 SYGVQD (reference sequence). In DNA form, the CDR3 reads TGCGCCAGCAGTGCTGGACAGGGAGAGACCCAGTACTTC. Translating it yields CASSAGQGETQYF.

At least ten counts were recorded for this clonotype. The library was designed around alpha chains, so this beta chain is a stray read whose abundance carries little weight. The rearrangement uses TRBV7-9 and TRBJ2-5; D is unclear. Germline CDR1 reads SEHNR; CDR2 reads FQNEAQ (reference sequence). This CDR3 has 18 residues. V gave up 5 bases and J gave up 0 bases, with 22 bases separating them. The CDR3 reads CASSIKVVSDNYQETQYF. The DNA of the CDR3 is TGTGCCAGCAGCATTAAGGTGGTCTCAGACAACTACCAAGAGACCCAGTACTTC. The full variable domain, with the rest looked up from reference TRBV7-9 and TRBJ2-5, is DTGVSQNPRHKITKRGQNVTFRCDPISEHNRLYWYRQTLGQGPEFLTYFQNEAQLEKSRLLSDRFSAERPKGSFSTLEIQRTEQGDSAMYLCASSIKVVSDNYQETQYFGPGTRLLVL.

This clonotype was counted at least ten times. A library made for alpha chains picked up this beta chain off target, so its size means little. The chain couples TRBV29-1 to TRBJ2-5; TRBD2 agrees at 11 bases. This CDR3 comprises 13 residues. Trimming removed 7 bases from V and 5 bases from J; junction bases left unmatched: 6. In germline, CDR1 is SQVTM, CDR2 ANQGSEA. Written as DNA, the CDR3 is TGCAGCGCCCAACTAGCGGGAGACGAGACCCAGTACTTC. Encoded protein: CSAQLAGDETQYF.

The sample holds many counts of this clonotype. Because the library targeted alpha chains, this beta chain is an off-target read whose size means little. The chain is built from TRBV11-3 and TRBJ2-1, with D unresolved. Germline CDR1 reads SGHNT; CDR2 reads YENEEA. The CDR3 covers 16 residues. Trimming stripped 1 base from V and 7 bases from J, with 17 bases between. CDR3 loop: CASSLAPATSSNEQFF. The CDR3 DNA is TGTGCCAGCAGCTTAGCTCCGGCGACTTCATCAAATGAGCAGTTCTTC.

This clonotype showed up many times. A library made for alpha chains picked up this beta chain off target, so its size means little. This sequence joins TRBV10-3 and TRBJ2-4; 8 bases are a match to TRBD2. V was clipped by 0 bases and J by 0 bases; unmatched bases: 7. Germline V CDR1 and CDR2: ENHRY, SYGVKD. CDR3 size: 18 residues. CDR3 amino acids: CAISESTSGPLAKNIQYF. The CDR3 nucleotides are TGTGCCATCAGTGAGTCAACTAGCGGACCGCTAGCCAAAAACATTCAGTACTTC.